A single sample gave rise to the 19 T cell receptor beta chains below, sequenced in a study of chemoradiotherapy in HPV16-positive cancers. The assay was immunoSEQ multiplex PCR, and TCRdb's table has in-frame clones only and misses some. The data show about 4,100 clones, with 84% seen just once and around 18% held by the top ten. The sequences come from tumor tissue, collected from a patient who underwent chemoradiotherapy. Receptor source: a human donor with HPV-associated anogenital cancer.

The V and J genes are TRBV2 and TRBJ2-3; possible D gene TRBD2, 5 bases. The CDR3 is 15 amino acids. Trimming cost V 7 bases and J 6 bases, with 20 bases left between them. Germline V lookup: CDR1 SNHLY, CDR2 FYNNEI. CDR3 sequence (DNA): TGTGCCAGCACAGGTCGGGCGGGCCCCTCCGATACGCAGTATTTT. Translated, it gives CASTGRAGPSDTQYF.

J is TRBJ2-7 and V is TRBV4-3, with 12 bases aligning to TRBD2. The V gene end was trimmed by 0 bases and the J gene end by 2 bases; junction bases not matched to a gene: 2. The germline V gene encodes CDR1 LGHNA and CDR2 YSLEER. This CDR3 has 16 amino acids. The CDR3 DNA follows: TGCGCCAGCAGCCAAGAGGCTAGCGGGGGGGCCTACGAGCAGTACTTC. Encoded protein: CASSQEASGGAYEQYF.

The chain joins TRBV5-1 to TRBJ2-1; 8 bases line up with TRBD2. With 3 bases clipped from V and 0 bases from J, the junction kept 8 bases outside the gene matches. CDR3 length equals 17 residues. CDR1 is SGHRS, CDR2 YFSETQ, per germline. This CDR3 reads CASSYSGSPSSYNEQFF. CDR3 coding DNA: TGCGCCAGCAGCTACAGCGGGAGTCCTAGCTCCTACAATGAGCAGTTCTTC.

The chain uses TRBV5-1 and TRBJ1-4, with TRBD1 matching 11 bases. Germline assignment: CDR1 SGHRS and CDR2 YFSETQ. CDR3 length: 16 residues. V dropped 0 bases and J dropped 5; count of bases not matched to a gene: 3. CDR3 region: CASSLAGTGGNEKLFF. The DNA for the CDR3 is TGCGCCAGCAGCTTGGCCGGGACAGGGGGGAATGAAAAACTGTTTTTT.

The gene calls are TRBV2 and TRBJ2-2; 10 bases are shared with TRBD2. Losses at the gene ends were 6 bases for V and 7 bases for J; bases not matched to a gene: 8. The CDR3 has 15 amino acids. The germline CDR1 and CDR2 sequences are SNHLY and FYNNEI. The CDR3 DNA is TGTGCCAGCAGAGCCTCTAGCGGGAGTGGCGGGGAGCTGTTTTTT. Amino acids: CASRASSGSGGELFF.

This chain links TRBV19 with TRBJ1-5, with a tentative D call TRBD1 (5 bases). This CDR3 is 15 amino acids long. V lost 5 bases and J 3 bases, leaving 14 bases between the germline ends. Germline-derived CDR1 and CDR2 are LNHDA and SQIVND (reference sequence). CDR3 sequence (DNA): TGTGCCAGTAGTGACGGAGGGGTCGACAATCAGCCCCAGCATTTT. Its protein is CASSDGGVDNQPQHF.

The genes are TRBV2 and TRBJ2-3; the D gene is possibly TRBD2 (7 bases). CDR1 and CDR2 (germline): SNHLY, FYNNEI. The CDR3 is made up of 18 amino acids. The V and J ends lost 4 bases and 0 bases respectively, with 20 bases between them. Here the CDR3 reads CASSGGRGAFSSTDTQYF. The CDR3 nucleotides read TGTGCCAGCAGTGGAGGTCGGGGGGCATTCTCTAGCACAGATACGCAGTATTTT.

The chain uses TRBV19 and TRBJ1-1; weak D call: TRBD1 (5 bases). CDR1 is LNHDA and CDR2 is SQIVND in the germline V gene (reference sequence). The CDR3 has 16 residues. Trimming cost V 3 bases and J 0 bases, with 14 bases left between them. CDR3: CASSIRDGQMNTEAFF. Here the CDR3 DNA reads TGTGCCAGTAGTATCCGGGACGGGCAAATGAACACTGAAGCTTTCTTT.

V gene TRBV28 combines with J gene TRBJ2-7; either TRBD1 or TRBD2 may fit D (6 bases each). The CDR3 length is 16 residues. Germline V gene lookup returns CDR1 MDHEN and CDR2 SYDVKM. V was pared by 6 bases and J by 0 bases, with 18 bases between. The CDR3 coding sequence is TGTGCCAGCAGACTCAGGGGCGGAGGGAGCTCCTACGAGCAGTACTTC. Protein: CASRLRGGGSSYEQYF.

This clone is labeled large. V and J are TRBV7-9 and TRBJ2-7, with TRBD2 matching over 11 bases. J was trimmed by 6 bases and V by 3 bases; bases with no gene match: 4. Germline-derived CDR1 and CDR2 are SEHNR and FQNEAQ (reference sequence). The CDR3 extends over 14 amino acids. This chain's CDR3 is CASSFPGLAVEQYF. In nucleotides, the CDR3 is TGTGCCAGCAGCTTCCCGGGACTAGCGGTCGAGCAGTACTTC. Variable domain in full (rest from reference TRBV7-9 and TRBJ2-7): DTGVSQNPRHKITKRGQNVTFRCDPISEHNRLYWYRQTLGQGPEFLTYFQNEAQLEKSRLLSDRFSAERPKGSFSTLEIQRTEQGDSAMYLCASSFPGLAVEQYFGPGTRLTVT.

This sequence joins TRBV5-4 and TRBJ2-7; 11 positions agree with TRBD2. Germline CDR1 and CDR2: SGHNT and YYREEE (reference sequence). J lost 3 bases, V lost 3 bases, and 2 bases had no gene match. CDR3 length equals 14 residues. CDR3 DNA: TGTGCCAGCAGCTCCACTAGCGGGGGCTACGAGCAGTACTTC. It is translated as CASSSTSGGYEQYF.

The rearrangement links TRBV11-3 to TRBJ1-1; possible D gene TRBD1, 5 bases. With 5 bases removed from V and 0 bases from J, the gap between germline ends came to 16 bases. The CDR3 has 16 residues. Germline CDR1 SGHNT, CDR2 YENEEA. The CDR3 protein is CASSPTKDSLNTEAFF. CDR3 nucleotides: TGTGCCAGCAGCCCGACTAAAGACAGCTTGAACACTGAAGCTTTCTTT.

This clone was seen more than once but under ten times. This rearrangement joins TRBV25-1 to TRBJ2-7, with D perhaps TRBD1 (6 bases). Germline V lookup: CDR1 MGHDK, CDR2 SYGVNS. V lost 2 bases to trimming and J lost 3 bases, with 8 bases between them. The CDR3 has 13 amino acids. CDR3 bases: TGTGCCAGCAGTGAAGGCAGGGGCTACGAGCAGTACTTC. It translates to CASSEGRGYEQYF.

For the CDR3, the DNA is TGCAGCGTTGTTGGGGTTGACAGAGAGCAGTTCTTC. Amino acid sequence: CSVVGVDREQFF. The chain carries TRBV29-1 and TRBJ2-1; a weak D match, TRBD1 (5 bases). V dropped 4 bases and J dropped 10 bases, with 14 bases sitting between them. The CDR3 consists of 12 residues. CDR1 SQVTM and CDR2 ANQGSEA come from the germline V gene.

A few counts support this clone. V and J are TRBV9 and TRBJ2-7; 10 bases are shared with TRBD2. The length of the CDR3 is 12 residues. In germline, CDR1 is SGDLS, CDR2 YYNGEE. DNA for the CDR3: TGTTTAAAGCGGGAGGGTTACTACGAGCAGTACTTC. It encodes CLKREGYYEQYF.

The rearrangement joins TRBV27 to TRBJ2-2; D possibly corresponds to TRBD1 (5 bases). The CDR3 has 12 amino acids. Germline values: CDR1 MNHEY, CDR2 SMNVEV (reference sequence). V was trimmed by 5 bases and J by 8 bases, leaving 9 bases between them. The chain's CDR3 is CASSTQGGELFF. The CDR3 region has the DNA TGTGCCAGCAGTACCCAGGGAGGGGAGCTGTTTTTT.

The V gene is TRBV4-2, the J gene TRBJ1-5, with D tentatively TRBD1 (6 bases). The V gene lost 3 bases and the J gene lost 3 bases, with 12 bases spanning the gap. This CDR3 contains 15 residues. Germline values: CDR1 LGHNA, CDR2 YNFKEQ. The CDR3 DNA is TGTGCCAGCAGCCAGAAACAGGGTAACAATCAGCCCCAGCATTTT. This encodes CASSQKQGNNQPQHF.

This chain connects TRBV7-2 to TRBJ2-2, with TRBD2 matching 12 bases. The CDR3 consists of 17 residues. The trim removed 5 bases at V and 3 bases at J, leaving 7 bases unmatched. The germline V gene encodes CDR1 SGHTA and CDR2 FQGNSA. Written as DNA, the CDR3 is TGTGCCAGCAGCAATTCCGGACTAGCGGGATACACCGGGGAGCTGTTTTTT. Translation gives CASSNSGLAGYTGELFF.

This chain links TRBV18 with TRBJ2-7; possible D gene TRBD2, 6 bases. The CDR3 length is 15 residues. Trimming took off 4 bases at V and 2 bases at J, with 15 bases between the two ends. The germline CDR1 and CDR2 sequences are KGHSH and LQKENI. DNA for the CDR3: TGTGCCAGCTCACTGGACCAGGCGGGGCCCTACGAGCAGTACTTC. It specifies CASSLDQAGPYEQYF. Complete variable domain (other parts from reference TRBV18 and TRBJ2-7): NAGVMQNPRHLVRRRGQEARLRCSPMKGHSHVYWYRQLPEEGLKFMVYLQKENIIDESGMPKERFSAEFPKEGPSILRIQQVVRGDSAAYFCASSLDQAGPYEQYFGPGTRLTVT.